The rows below give T cell receptor beta chains drawn from one sample of a study of blood T cell repertoires in COVID-19. The method was immunoSEQ multiplex PCR; TCRdb's version includes in-frame clones alone and lacks a portion of them. The sample carries roughly 250,000 clones, about 85% recorded once. Sequenced input: peripheral blood. All receptors come from a human donor with COVID-19, enrolled during active disease. The donor label of this sample is uncertain. Both conserved end residues are part of each CDR3. Fields, in order: CDR3 DNA, CDR3 protein, J gene, V gene, clone size, D gene. D genes are given only for firm matches. Part of the rows lack a size; the others show once, few, many or a class for expanded clones.

TGTGCCAGCAGTTCTCCACAGGGGCGCCAAGAGACCCAGTACTTC | CASSSPQGRQETQYF | TRBJ2-5 | TRBV28 | - | TRBD1
TGCAGCGTCAGAAGGCAGGGGGCAGACGAGCAGTACTTC | CSVRRQGADEQYF | TRBJ2-7 | TRBV29-1 | - | TRBD1
TGTGCCAGCAGCCCAACAGGGGGGGTAGGCCAGCCCCAGCATTTT | CASSPTGGVGQPQHF | TRBJ1-5 | TRBV7-2 | - | TRBD1
TGCAGCGTTGACGGATCTATTCCCCGGGACAGGGGGTTCGAAGCTTTCTTT | CSVDGSIPRDRGFEAFF | TRBJ1-1 | TRBV29-1 | - | TRBD1
TGTGCCAGCAGCTTCCAGGGGACCACCGGGGAGCTGTTTTTT | CASSFQGTTGELFF | TRBJ2-2 | TRBV7-9 | - | -
TGCGCCAGCAGTGAGTCCCGGGGGGTAAACTATGGCTACACCTTC | CASSESRGVNYGYTF | TRBJ1-2 | TRBV10-2 | - | -
TGTGCCAGCAGGGCGGGGGGATACTACGAGCAGTACTTC | CASRAGGYYEQYF | TRBJ2-7 | TRBV28 | - | TRBD2
TGTGCCAGCAGTCCGCGACAGGGGGAGATTTATGGCTACACCTTC | CASSPRQGEIYGYTF | TRBJ1-2 | TRBV27 | - | TRBD1
TGTGCCAGTAGCCCATCTAGCGGAGGGGGGGGCACAGATACGCAGTATTTT | CASSPSSGGGGTDTQYF | TRBJ2-3 | TRBV19 | - | -
TGTGCCAGCAGCCCTAGCGGGAGCTCCTACAATGAGCAGTTCTTC | CASSPSGSSYNEQFF | TRBJ2-1 | TRBV7-2 | - | TRBD2
TGTGCCAGTAGTGCAATACCAGGTGGGAACACTGAAGCTTTCTTT | CASSAIPGGNTEAFF | TRBJ1-1 | TRBV19 | - | -
TGTGCCATTAAGACCACATTCGCAGGGGCGGGTTATGGCTACACCTTC | CAIKTTFAGAGYGYTF | TRBJ1-2 | TRBV6-6 | - | -
TGTGCCAGCAAACAGGGTGGGTCGGAGACCCAGTACTTC | CASKQGGSETQYF | TRBJ2-5 | TRBV28 | - | -
TGTGCCAGTAGTAACGGGGACAGTATATTTCGAGCTTTCTTT | CASSNGDSIFRAFF | TRBJ1-1 | TRBV19 | - | TRBD1
TGCGCCAGCAGCGACCACGACAGGAGAACCTCCTACGAGCAGTACTTC | CASSDHDRRTSYEQYF | TRBJ2-7 | TRBV5-1 | - | -
TGTGCCAGCAGTCCCCCCTGGAGAGGTTCTGGCGGGGAGCTGTTTTTT | CASSPPWRGSGGELFF | TRBJ2-2 | TRBV6-2/TRBV6-3 | - | -
TGTGCCAGCAGCTTTAAGGGGGTAAACACTGAAGCTTTCTTT | CASSFKGVNTEAFF | TRBJ1-1 | TRBV5-4 | - | -
TGTGCCATCAGTGATGCGACAGGCTCTTTTCAGCCCCAGCATTTT | CAISDATGSFQPQHF | TRBJ1-5 | TRBV10-3 | - | -
TGTGCCAGCAGTATCTCCCAGGGTGCCTACGAGCAGTACTTC | CASSISQGAYEQYF | TRBJ2-7 | TRBV6-5 | - | -
TGTGCCTGGACCAAGAGCGGGAGACCCACAGATACGCAGTATTTT | CAWTKSGRPTDTQYF | TRBJ2-3 | TRBV30 | - | TRBD2
TGCGCCAGCAGCCAAGAGGATCGGAGACAGGGAAAACATTTT | CASSQEDRRQGKHF | TRBJ1-5 | TRBV4-1 | - | TRBD1
TGTGCCAGCAGAAAAGACATACAAGGCGTCTACGAGCAGTACTTC | CASRKDIQGVYEQYF | TRBJ2-7 | TRBV6-5 | - | -
TGTGCCACCGCGGCGATTGATAATTCACCCCTCCACTTT | CATAAIDNSPLHF | TRBJ1-6 | TRBV6-5 | - | -
TGTGCCTGGAGTCCCCAAACAGTCTATGGCTACACCTTC | CAWSPQTVYGYTF | TRBJ1-2 | TRBV30 | - | -
TGCGCCAGCAGTGTAAACAGGGCAGATACGCAGTATTTT | CASSVNRADTQYF | TRBJ2-3 | TRBV10-1 | few | -
TGTGCCAGCAGCATGGACAGGAGACTCTTTGATAGCAATCAGCCCCAGCATTTT | CASSMDRRLFDSNQPQHF | TRBJ1-5 | TRBV21-1 | - | -
TGTGCCAGCAGCCAAGTGTCGGGTTTTGGAGGTGAAAAACTGTTTTTT | CASSQVSGFGGEKLFF | TRBJ1-4 | TRBV3-1/TRBV3-2 | - | -
TGTGCCAGCAGCTTAGAACAATCGAATGAAAAACTGTTTTTT | CASSLEQSNEKLFF | TRBJ1-4 | TRBV7-2 | - | -
TGCGCCAGCAGCTTGGTCCGAGGGAATGGAGGCACAGATACGCAGTATTTT | CASSLVRGNGGTDTQYF | TRBJ2-3 | TRBV5-1 | - | -
TGTGCCAGCAGCCCCTTGACAGGGTACTCTGAAGCTTTCTTT | CASSPLTGYSEAFF | TRBJ1-1 | TRBV7-9 | - | TRBD1
TGTGCCAGCAGCCCTACTAGCGGCCTCCAAGAGACCCAGTACTTC | CASSPTSGLQETQYF | TRBJ2-5 | TRBV4-2 | - | TRBD2
TGTGCCAGCAGTCCCCGTCCCGGGACAGGGTTTGGCTACACCTTC | CASSPRPGTGFGYTF | TRBJ1-2 | TRBV27 | - | TRBD1
TGTGCCAGCAGTCAGGGTGCAATCACTGAAGCTTTCTTT | CASSQGAITEAFF | TRBJ1-1 | TRBV6-2/TRBV6-3 | few | -
TGTGCCAGCAGTCCCGGGACAGTTAGCAATCAGCCCCAGCATTTT | CASSPGTVSNQPQHF | TRBJ1-5 | TRBV25-1 | few | TRBD1
TGTGCCTGGAGTTATGTCAGGTACCCCTACGAGCAGTACTTC | CAWSYVRYPYEQYF | TRBJ2-7 | TRBV30 | - | -
TGCGCCAGCAGCCTCCAAAGGGCCGGTGGGGGACACTCTAACTATGGCTACACCTTC | CASSLQRAGGGHSNYGYTF | TRBJ1-2 | TRBV4-3 | - | -
TGTGCCAGTAGTCCAGCGGGGCGGCGGGAGGGACAAAACATTCAGTACTTC | CASSPAGRREGQNIQYF | TRBJ2-4 | TRBV19 | - | TRBD2
TGTGCCATCAGTGCAGGCCCGACAACGGCAGATACGCAGTATTTT | CAISAGPTTADTQYF | TRBJ2-3 | TRBV10-3 | - | -
TGTGCCAGCACCCTATCCCAGGGTCCGAACACCGGGGAGCTGTTTTTT | CASTLSQGPNTGELFF | TRBJ2-2 | TRBV7-8 | - | -
TGTGCCTCCCTGAGGACTAGCGGGACGTGGTCTGGGGCCAACGTCCTGACTTTC | CASLRTSGTWSGANVLTF | TRBJ2-6 | TRBV19 | - | TRBD2
TGTGCCAGCTCACCATTAGACTTAAGGACTGGCGAGCAGTACTTC | CASSPLDLRTGEQYF | TRBJ2-7 | TRBV18 | - | -
TGTGCCAGCAGCCTTGAGGGGGGGACGCCAGCCTACGAGCAGTACTTC | CASSLEGGTPAYEQYF | TRBJ2-7 | TRBV7-3 | - | -
TGTGCCAGCATCGCAGGGGCGATCTCTGGAAACACCATATATTTT | CASIAGAISGNTIYF | TRBJ1-3 | TRBV6-5 | - | -
TGTGCCAGCAGTTTAACAACCGGGACTACATACTACGAGCAGTACTTC | CASSLTTGTTYYEQYF | TRBJ2-7 | TRBV28 | - | TRBD2
TGTGCCAGCAGCCAAGATGCTCAGGCCAATCAGCCCCAGCATTTT | CASSQDAQANQPQHF | TRBJ1-5 | TRBV3-1/TRBV3-2 | - | -
TGTGCCAGCAGCTCCCCGACAGGGAGATCCTACGAGCAGTACTTC | CASSSPTGRSYEQYF | TRBJ2-7 | TRBV7-2 | once | TRBD1
TGTGCCAGCAGCTTAGCGCGTGGCGGGACCTACGAGCAGTACTTC | CASSLARGGTYEQYF | TRBJ2-7 | TRBV7-2 | - | -
TGTGCCAGCAGCGCCTTAGTGGGCGTAAAGAACACTGAAGCTTTCTTT | CASSALVGVKNTEAFF | TRBJ1-1 | TRBV7-3 | once | -